Listed below are T cell receptor beta chains from one sample, sequenced in a study of control samples from healthy donors and cancer patients. Measured with immunoSEQ multiplex PCR; TCRdb has only the in-frame clones, and not every one. The sample consists of approximately 120,000 clones, around 92% of them appearing once. The sample consisted of PBMCs. These receptors all stem from an older man with head and neck cancer. The CDR3 runs from the conserved cysteine through the conserved F or W. The D gene is left open where the match is weak. Expanded clones get a size class; other rows say once, few or many, or leave the size out.

>TRBV9|TRBJ1-2|-|-
CASSSLAGNYGYTF
TGTGCCAGCAGCTCCCTAGCCGGGAACTATGGCTACACCTTC
>TRBV20-1|TRBJ2-3|TRBD2|-
CSASPTFSGSTDTQYF
TGCAGTGCTAGTCCCACATTTAGCGGGAGCACAGATACGCAGTATTTT
>TRBV21-1|TRBJ2-7|-|-
CASSRYREEYEQYF
TGTGCCAGCAGCAGATACAGGGAGGAGTACGAGCAGTACTTC
>TRBV19|TRBJ2-5|-|-
CASSRSDQETQYF
TGTGCCAGTAGTCGGTCAGATCAAGAGACCCAGTACTTC
>TRBV6-5|TRBJ1-1|-|-
CASTPPGGPEAFF
TGTGCCAGCACCCCACCGGGGGGTCCTGAAGCTTTCTTT
>TRBV4-1|TRBJ2-5|-|-
CASSQKGLQETQYF
TGCGCCAGCTCCCAAAAGGGACTCCAAGAGACCCAGTACTTC
>TRBV29-1|TRBJ1-1|TRBD1|-
CSVIQGARGTEAFF
TGCAGCGTTATACAGGGGGCTCGGGGCACTGAAGCTTTCTTT
>TRBV5-1|TRBJ2-7|-|-
CASSLILGESHEQYF
TGCGCCAGCAGCTTGATTTTGGGGGAATCACACGAGCAGTACTTC
>TRBV4-1|TRBJ2-7|TRBD2|-
CASSQDSRLAGVYEQYF
TGCGCCAGCAGCCAAGACTCGAGACTAGCGGGAGTCTACGAGCAGTACTTC
>TRBV11-2|TRBJ1-3|-|once
CASSLDRQIANTIYF
TGTGCCAGCAGCTTAGATCGACAGATCGCAAACACCATATATTTT
>TRBV18|TRBJ1-5|-|-
CASSPQGFQPQHF
TGTGCCAGCTCACCACAAGGTTTTCAGCCCCAGCATTTT
>TRBV29-1|TRBJ1-1|-|-
CSVEGYTEAFF
TGCAGCGTTGAGGGTTACACTGAAGCTTTCTTT
>TRBV10-2|TRBJ1-1|-|-
CASTGTTRSNTEAFF
TGCGCCAGCACCGGGACAACTAGATCGAACACTGAAGCTTTCTTT
>TRBV19|TRBJ1-2|TRBD1|-
CASRSGQGKINYGYTF
TGTGCCAGTAGATCGGGACAGGGGAAGATAAACTATGGCTACACCTTC
>TRBV7-8|TRBJ1-2|-|-
CASSHNPPYGYTF
TGTGCCAGCAGCCACAACCCGCCCTATGGCTACACCTTC
>TRBV30|TRBJ1-1|-|-
CAWSHSGVWDTEAFF
TGTGCCTGGAGTCATTCAGGGGTGTGGGACACTGAAGCTTTCTTT
>TRBV6-6|TRBJ2-7|-|few
CASTKGGSYEQYF
TGTGCCAGCACCAAGGGGGGATCCTACGAGCAGTACTTC
>TRBV6-1|TRBJ1-4|TRBD1|once
CASEARGGRGGKLFF
TGTGCCAGCGAGGCCAGGGGGGGAAGAGGGGGAAAACTGTTTTTT
>TRBV15|TRBJ1-4|-|-
CATSRAEAGGEKLFF
TGTGCCACCAGCAGAGCGGAGGCTGGGGGTGAAAAACTGTTTTTT
>TRBV7-8|TRBJ2-3|-|-
CASSRDRSDTQYF
TGTGCCAGCAGCCGCGACAGATCAGATACGCAGTATTTT
>TRBV18|TRBJ1-4|TRBD1|-
CASSPPGTGGIGATNEKLFF
TGTGCCAGCTCACCCCCCGGGACAGGGGGCATTGGGGCAACTAATGAAAAACTGTTTTTT
>TRBV5-5|TRBJ2-1|-|-
CASSTPPGTQKYNEQFF
TGTGCCAGCAGCACACCCCCCGGGACCCAGAAATACAATGAGCAGTTCTTC
>TRBV5-1|TRBJ2-7|TRBD2|-
CASSLGSGRRGGEQYF
TGCGCCAGCAGCTTGGGTAGCGGGAGACGGGGTGGCGAGCAGTACTTC
>TRBV19|TRBJ2-1|-|-
CASSIGYNNEQFF
TGTGCCAGTAGTATAGGCTATAACAATGAGCAGTTCTTC